This is a list of T cell receptor beta chains from one sample in a study of post-analysis software for immune sequencing data. Via MiXCR, TCRdb re-called the PCR reads, giving one row per CDR3 protein. The sample yields roughly 400,000 distinct CDR3 sequences, approximately 38% seen once. Sequenced sample: blood. The receptors stem from a girl aged 2 to 10 with multiple sclerosis. Both conserved end residues are part of each CDR3. A D gene is named only where the DNA matches it firmly. Clone size, where shown, is once, few, many, or a class for clones that have expanded.

clone size,D gene,V gene,J gene,CDR3 DNA,CDR3 protein
.,TRBD1,TRBV29-1,TRBJ2-1,TGCAGCGTTGAAGATAACACAGGGGAGCCATCCTACAATGAGCAGTTCTTC,CSVEDNTGEPSYNEQFF
few,TRBD1,TRBV20-1,TRBJ1-5,TGCAGTGCTAGAGATTCCGCAGGGGGATTTGATCAGCCCCAGCATTTT,CSARDSAGGFDQPQHF
.,.,TRBV5-1,TRBJ2-3,TGCGCCAGCAGCTTGGACTGTGATACGCAGTATTTT,CASSLDCDTQYF
.,.,TRBV11-2,TRBJ2-2,TGTGCCAGCAGCTTAGTATTTGCCGGGGAGCTGTTTTTT,CASSLVFAGELFF
.,.,TRBV7-2,TRBJ1-2,TGTGCCAGCAGCTCCGCCGGGACTAACTATGGCTACACCTTC,CASSSAGTNYGYTF
.,.,TRBV7-3,TRBJ2-1,TGTGCCAGCAGCTTATCGGGGACTGTTAGCTCCTACAATGAGCAGTTCTTC,CASSLSGTVSSYNEQFF
.,.,TRBV5-1,TRBJ1-4,TGCGCCAGCAGCTCTGGCCTGGGGAAACTGTTTTTT,CASSSGLGKLFF
.,.,TRBV20-1,TRBJ1-1,TGCAGTGCTCCTCGGGAGGACACTGAAGCTTTCTTT,CSAPREDTEAFF
.,.,TRBV5-1,TRBJ2-3,TGCGCCAGTAGCTTGCTCGGGGAAAGCACAGATACGCAGTATTTT,CASSLLGESTDTQYF
.,.,TRBV4-2,TRBJ1-4,TGTGCCAGCAGCCAAGCCGGGCGGTCGGATGAAAAACTGTTTTTT,CASSQAGRSDEKLFF
few,TRBD1,TRBV24-1,TRBJ2-5,TGTGCCACCAGTGATCCGGGACAGAAAGAGACCCAGTACTTC,CATSDPGQKETQYF
few,TRBD2,TRBV12-3/TRBV12-4,TRBJ2-3,TGTGCCAGCAGACTAGCGGGAGGGCCAGATACGCAGTATTTT,CASRLAGGPDTQYF
.,.,TRBV9,TRBJ2-3,TGTGCCAGCAGCGTAGGTAGCGCGCCTTGGGATACGCAGTATTTT,CASSVGSAPWDTQYF
few,.,TRBV7-2,TRBJ2-1,TGTGCCAGCAGCCAGCTAGGACGGGAGCAGTTCTTC,CASSQLGREQFF
few,TRBD1,TRBV20-1,TRBJ1-6,TGCAGTGCCAAGACAACAGGGGGCGGGAATTCACCCCTCCACTTT,CSAKTTGGGNSPLHF